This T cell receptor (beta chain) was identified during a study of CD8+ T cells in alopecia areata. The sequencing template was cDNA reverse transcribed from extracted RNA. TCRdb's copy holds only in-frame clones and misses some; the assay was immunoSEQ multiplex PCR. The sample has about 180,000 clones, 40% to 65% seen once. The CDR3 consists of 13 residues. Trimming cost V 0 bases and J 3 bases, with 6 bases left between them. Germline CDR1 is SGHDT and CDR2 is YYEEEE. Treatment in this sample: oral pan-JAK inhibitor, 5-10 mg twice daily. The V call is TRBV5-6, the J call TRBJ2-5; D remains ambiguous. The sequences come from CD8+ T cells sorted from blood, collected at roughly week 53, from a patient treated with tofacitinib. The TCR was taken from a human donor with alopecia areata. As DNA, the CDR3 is TGTGCCAGCAGCTTGGCAGAAGAAGAGACCCAGTACTTC. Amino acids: CASSLAEEETQYF. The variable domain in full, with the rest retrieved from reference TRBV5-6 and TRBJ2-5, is DAGVTQSPTHLIKTRGQQVTLRCSPKSGHDTVSWYQQALGQGPQFIFQYYEEEERQRGNFPDRFSGHQFPNYSSELNVNALLLGDSALYLCASSLAEEETQYFGPGTRLLVL.